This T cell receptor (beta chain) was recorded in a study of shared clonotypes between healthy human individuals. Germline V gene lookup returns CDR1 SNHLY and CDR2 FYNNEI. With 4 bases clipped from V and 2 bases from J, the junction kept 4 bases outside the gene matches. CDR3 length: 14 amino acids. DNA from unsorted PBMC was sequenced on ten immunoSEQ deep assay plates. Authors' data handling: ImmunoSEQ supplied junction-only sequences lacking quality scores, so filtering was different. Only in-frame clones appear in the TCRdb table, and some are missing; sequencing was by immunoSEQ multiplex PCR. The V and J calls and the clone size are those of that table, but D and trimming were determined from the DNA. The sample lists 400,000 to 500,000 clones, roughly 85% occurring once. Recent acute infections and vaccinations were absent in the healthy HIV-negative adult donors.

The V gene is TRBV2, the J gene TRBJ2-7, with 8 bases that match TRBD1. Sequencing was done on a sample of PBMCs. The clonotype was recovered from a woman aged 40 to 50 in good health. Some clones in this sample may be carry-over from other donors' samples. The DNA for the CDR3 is TGTGCCAGCAGTGTCAAGACAGGGGCCTACGAGCAGTACTTC. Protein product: CASSVKTGAYEQYF.